One T cell receptor beta chain is described in this entry. The source of the sample is a study of blood T cell repertoires in COVID-19. Study in general: Acute and convalescent COVID-19 samples came from the United States, Italy and Spain. T cells, B-cell-depleted T cells, or PBMCs provided the cDNA or gDNA that served as material.

Authors' data handling: Estimation of nucleated cell counts relied on the amplification of reference gene primers. Method: immunoSEQ multiplex PCR; TCRdb's copy keeps in-frame clones and lacks some. V, J and clone size derive from that table, while D and trimming were established from the DNA sequence. The data show around 57,000 clones, with around 90% seen just once and about 3.5% held by the top ten. CDR3 size: 15 residues. V was shortened by 1 base and J by 6 bases, with 12 bases between the two germline ends. Per germline, CDR1 KGHSH and CDR2 LQKENI. The sequencing input was peripheral blood. The chain uses TRBV18 and TRBJ2-2; a weak D match, TRBD1 (5 bases). This receptor was taken from a human donor in a cohort sampled during active COVID-19. CDR3 DNA sequence: TGTGCCAGCTCACCACAATTAGGGGCGTCCGGGGAGCTGTTTTTT. It is translated as CASSPQLGASGELFF.